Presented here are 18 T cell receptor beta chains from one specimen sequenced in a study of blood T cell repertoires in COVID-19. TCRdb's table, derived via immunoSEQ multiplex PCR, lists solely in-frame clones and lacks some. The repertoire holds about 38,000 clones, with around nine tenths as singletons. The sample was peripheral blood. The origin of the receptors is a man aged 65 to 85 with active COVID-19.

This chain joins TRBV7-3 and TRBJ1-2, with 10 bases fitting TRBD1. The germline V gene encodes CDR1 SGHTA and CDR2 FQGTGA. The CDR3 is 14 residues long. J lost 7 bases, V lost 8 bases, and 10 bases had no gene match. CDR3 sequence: CASRKRGDRGGYTF. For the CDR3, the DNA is TGTGCCAGCCGAAAACGGGGGGACAGGGGTGGCTACACCTTC.

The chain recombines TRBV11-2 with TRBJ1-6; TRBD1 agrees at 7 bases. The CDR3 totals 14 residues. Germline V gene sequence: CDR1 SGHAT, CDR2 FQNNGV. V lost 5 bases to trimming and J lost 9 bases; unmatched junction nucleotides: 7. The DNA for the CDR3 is TGTGCCAGCAGCCGAGACAGGGCTACTTCACCCCTCCACTTT. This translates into CASSRDRATSPLHF.

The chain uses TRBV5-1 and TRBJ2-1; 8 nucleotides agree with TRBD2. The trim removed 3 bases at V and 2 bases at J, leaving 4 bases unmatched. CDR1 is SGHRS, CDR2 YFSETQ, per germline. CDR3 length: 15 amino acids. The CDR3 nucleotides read TGCGCCAGCAGCTCAGGACTAGCAACCTACAATGAGCAGTTCTTC. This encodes CASSSGLATYNEQFF.

CDR3 region: CASSEAVELFF. CDR3 coding DNA: TGTGCCAGCAGTGAGGCGGTAGAGCTGTTTTTT. The chain uses TRBV7-9 and TRBJ2-2, with D hard to call. The CDR3 is 11 amino acids. Trimming took off 6 bases at V and 11 bases at J, with 10 bases between the two ends. The germline V gene encodes CDR1 SEHNR and CDR2 FQNEAQ (reference sequence). Combining the CDR3 with reference TRBV7-9 and TRBJ2-2 gives the whole variable domain DTGVSQNPRHKITKRGQNVTFRCDPISEHNRLYWYRQTLGQGPEFLTYFQNEAQLEKSRLLSDRFSAERPKGSFSTLEIQRTEQGDSAMYLCASSEAVELFFGEGSRLTVL.

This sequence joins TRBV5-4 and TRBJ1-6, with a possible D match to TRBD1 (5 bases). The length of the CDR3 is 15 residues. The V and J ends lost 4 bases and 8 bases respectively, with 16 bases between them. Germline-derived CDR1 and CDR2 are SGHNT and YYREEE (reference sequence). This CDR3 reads CASSPGGDFYSPLHF. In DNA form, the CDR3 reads TGTGCCAGCAGCCCCGGGGGGGATTTCTATTCACCCCTCCACTTT. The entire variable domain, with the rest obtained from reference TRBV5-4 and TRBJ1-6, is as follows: ETGVTQSPTHLIKTRGQQVTLRCSSQSGHNTVSWYQQALGQGPQFIFQYYREEENGRGNFPPRFSGLQFPNYSSELNVNALELDDSALYLCASSPGGDFYSPLHFGNGTRLTVT.

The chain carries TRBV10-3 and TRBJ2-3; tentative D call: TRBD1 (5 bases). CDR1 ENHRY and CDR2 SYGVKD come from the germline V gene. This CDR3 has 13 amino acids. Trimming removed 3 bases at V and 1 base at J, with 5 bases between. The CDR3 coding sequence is TGTGCCATCAGTGACAGGGGCACAGATACGCAGTATTTT. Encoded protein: CAISDRGTDTQYF.

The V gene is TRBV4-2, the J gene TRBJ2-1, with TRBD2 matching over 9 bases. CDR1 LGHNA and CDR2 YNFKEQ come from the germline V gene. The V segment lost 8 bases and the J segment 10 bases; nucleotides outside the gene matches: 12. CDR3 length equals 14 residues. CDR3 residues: CASGGSGRFREQFF. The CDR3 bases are TGTGCCAGCGGAGGTAGCGGGAGATTTAGAGAGCAGTTCTTC.

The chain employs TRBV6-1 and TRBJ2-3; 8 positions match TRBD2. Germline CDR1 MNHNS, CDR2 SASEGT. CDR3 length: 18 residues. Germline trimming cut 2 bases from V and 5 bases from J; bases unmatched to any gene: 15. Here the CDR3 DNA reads TGTGCCAGCAGTGAAAATAGCGGGACGGGGATTGACGGAGATACGCAGTATTTT. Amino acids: CASSENSGTGIDGDTQYF.

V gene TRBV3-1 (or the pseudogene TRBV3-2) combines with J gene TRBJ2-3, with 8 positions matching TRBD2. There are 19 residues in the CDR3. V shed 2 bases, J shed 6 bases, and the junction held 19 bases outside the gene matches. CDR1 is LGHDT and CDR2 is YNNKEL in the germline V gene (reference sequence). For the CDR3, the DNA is TGTGCCAGCAGCCAAACGTTCCCTCGGGGGGGCCCCCCGGGTGATACGCAGTATTTT. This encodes CASSQTFPRGGPPGDTQYF.

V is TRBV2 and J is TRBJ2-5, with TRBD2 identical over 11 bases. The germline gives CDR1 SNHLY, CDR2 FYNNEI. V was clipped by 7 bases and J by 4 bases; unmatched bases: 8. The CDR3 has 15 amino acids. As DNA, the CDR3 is TGTGCCAGCAACCGACTAGCGGGGCGGGCAGAGACCCAGTACTTC. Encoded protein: CASNRLAGRAETQYF.

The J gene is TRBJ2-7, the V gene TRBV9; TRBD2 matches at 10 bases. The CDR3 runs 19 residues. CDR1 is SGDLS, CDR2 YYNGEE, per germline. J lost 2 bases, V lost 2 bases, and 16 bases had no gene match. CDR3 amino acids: CASSVGLGASGSRTYEQYF. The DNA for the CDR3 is TGTGCCAGCAGCGTTGGGTTAGGTGCTAGCGGGAGTCGAACCTACGAGCAGTACTTC.

In DNA, the CDR3 is TGTGCCACCAGTGTGGAGGGGCGGTCTGGAAACACCATATATTTT. Protein sequence: CATSVEGRSGNTIYF. The rearrangement uses TRBV24-1 and TRBJ1-3; tentative D call: TRBD1 (5 bases). Germline V gene data show CDR1 as KGHDR and CDR2 as SFDVKD. This CDR3 contains 15 residues. V was cut by 5 bases and J by 1 base, with 11 bases left in between.

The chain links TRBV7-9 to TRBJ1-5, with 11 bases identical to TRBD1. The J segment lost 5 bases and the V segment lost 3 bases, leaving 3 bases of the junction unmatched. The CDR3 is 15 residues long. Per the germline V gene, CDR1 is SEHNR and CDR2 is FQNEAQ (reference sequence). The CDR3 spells CASSLGTGGYQPQHF. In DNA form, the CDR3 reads TGTGCCAGCAGCTTGGGGACAGGGGGGTATCAGCCCCAGCATTTT.

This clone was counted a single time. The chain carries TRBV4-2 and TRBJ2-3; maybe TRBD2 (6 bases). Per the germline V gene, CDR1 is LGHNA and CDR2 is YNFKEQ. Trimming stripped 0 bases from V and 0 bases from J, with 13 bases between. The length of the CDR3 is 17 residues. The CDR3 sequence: CASSQDWRGVSTDTQYF. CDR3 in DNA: TGTGCCAGCAGCCAAGATTGGAGGGGCGTCAGCACAGATACGCAGTATTTT.

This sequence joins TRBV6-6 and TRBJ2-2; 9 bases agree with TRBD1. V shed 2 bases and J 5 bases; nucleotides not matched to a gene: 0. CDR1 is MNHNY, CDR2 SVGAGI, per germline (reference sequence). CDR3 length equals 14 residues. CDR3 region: CASSYDRGTGELFF. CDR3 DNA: TGTGCCAGCAGTTACGACAGGGGGACCGGGGAGCTGTTTTTT.

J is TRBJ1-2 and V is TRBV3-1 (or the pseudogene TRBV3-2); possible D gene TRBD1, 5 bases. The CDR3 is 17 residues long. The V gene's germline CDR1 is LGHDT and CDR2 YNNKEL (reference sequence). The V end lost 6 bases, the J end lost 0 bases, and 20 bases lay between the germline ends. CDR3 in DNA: TGTGCCAGCAGACCCTATCAGACAGCGCCCGCTAACTATGGCTACACCTTC. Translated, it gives CASRPYQTAPANYGYTF.

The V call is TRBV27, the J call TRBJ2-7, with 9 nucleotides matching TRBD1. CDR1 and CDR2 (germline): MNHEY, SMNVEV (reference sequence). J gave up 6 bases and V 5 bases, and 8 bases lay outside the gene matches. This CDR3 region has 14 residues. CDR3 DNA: TGTGCCAGCAGTAGGGACAGGGCAATGGGCGAGCAGTACTTC. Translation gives CASSRDRAMGEQYF.

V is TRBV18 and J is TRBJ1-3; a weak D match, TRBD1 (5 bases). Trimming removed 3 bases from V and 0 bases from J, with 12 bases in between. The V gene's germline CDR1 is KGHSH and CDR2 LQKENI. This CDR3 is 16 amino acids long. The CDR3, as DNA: TGTGCCAGCTCACCCCGACAGTTAGACTCTGGAAACACCATATATTTT. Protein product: CASSPRQLDSGNTIYF. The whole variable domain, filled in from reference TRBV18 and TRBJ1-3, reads NAGVMQNPRHLVRRRGQEARLRCSPMKGHSHVYWYRQLPEEGLKFMVYLQKENIIDESGMPKERFSAEFPKEGPSILRIQQVVRGDSAAYFCASSPRQLDSGNTIYFGEGSWLTVV.